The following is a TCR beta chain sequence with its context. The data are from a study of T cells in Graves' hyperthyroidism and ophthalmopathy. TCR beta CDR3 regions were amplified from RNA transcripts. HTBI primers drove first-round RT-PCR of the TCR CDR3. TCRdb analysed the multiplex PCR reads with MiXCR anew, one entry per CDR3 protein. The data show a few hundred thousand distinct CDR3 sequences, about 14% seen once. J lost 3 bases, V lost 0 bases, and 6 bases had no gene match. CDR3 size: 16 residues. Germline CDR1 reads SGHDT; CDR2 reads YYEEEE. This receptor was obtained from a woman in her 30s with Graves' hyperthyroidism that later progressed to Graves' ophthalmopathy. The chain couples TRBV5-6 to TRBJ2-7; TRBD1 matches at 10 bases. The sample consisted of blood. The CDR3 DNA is TGTGCCAGCAGCTTGGTGTGGACAGGGGGATTCTACGAGCAGTACTTC. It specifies CASSLVWTGGFYEQYF.